One sample yielded the 27 T cell receptor beta chains listed below, sequenced in a study of control samples from healthy donors and cancer patients. TCRdb's table, derived via immunoSEQ multiplex PCR, lists solely in-frame clones and lacks some. The table has tens of thousands of clones, 80% to 95% seen once; the top ten hold 3% to 4.5%. Source material: blood. These receptors originate from a woman aged 50 to 60 in good health.

V gene TRBV27 combines with J gene TRBJ1-5; 9 nucleotides line up with TRBD1. CDR1 is MNHEY and CDR2 is SMNVEV in the germline V gene (reference sequence). This CDR3 has 15 residues. With V trimmed by 3 bases and J by 1 base, 1 base remained unmatched. Written as DNA, the CDR3 is TGTGCCAGCAGTTTGGGGACAGGGAGCAATCAGCCCCAGCATTTT. Protein: CASSLGTGSNQPQHF.

V is TRBV5-1 and J is TRBJ2-2, with TRBD2 matching 11 bases. Germline trimming cut 3 bases from V and 1 base from J; bases unmatched to any gene: 8. The CDR3 has 18 residues. CDR1 and CDR2 (germline): SGHRS, YFSETQ. The CDR3, as DNA: TGCGCCAGCAGCTCCCGGAAGGGACTAGCGGTGAACACCGGGGAGCTGTTTTTT. Translation: CASSSRKGLAVNTGELFF. Full variable domain (missing parts from reference TRBV5-1 and TRBJ2-2): KAGVTQTPRYLIKTRGQQVTLSCSPISGHRSVSWYQQTPGQGLQFLFEYFSETQRNKGNFPGRFSGRQFSNSRSEMNVSTLELGDSALYLCASSSRKGLAVNTGELFFGEGSRLTVL.

The gene calls are TRBV19 and TRBJ2-3, with D perhaps matching TRBD2 (5 bases). Germline CDR1 and CDR2: LNHDA and SQIVND (reference sequence). This CDR3 is built from 13 residues. With 5 bases removed from V and 13 bases from J, the gap between germline ends came to 19 bases. The CDR3 here is CASSPILHTREYF. CDR3 coding DNA: TGTGCCAGTAGTCCTATACTCCATACGAGGGAGTATTTT.

Here the CDR3 reads CALRRGSANTGELFF. In DNA form, the CDR3 reads TGTGCCCTCCGAAGGGGCAGTGCGAACACCGGGGAGCTGTTTTTT. The gene calls are TRBV6-5 and TRBJ2-2; perhaps TRBD1 as D (5 bases). Per the germline V gene, CDR1 is MNHEY and CDR2 is SVGAGI. This CDR3 contains 15 residues. V gave up 11 bases and J gave up 0 bases, with 16 bases separating them.

The rearrangement joins TRBV18 to TRBJ1-4; no definite D call. V was clipped by 5 bases and J by 5 bases, with 9 bases between them. CDR1 is KGHSH, CDR2 LQKENI, per germline. The CDR3 has 13 residues. This chain's CDR3 is CASSSDLNEKLFF. CDR3 sequence (DNA): TGTGCCAGCTCATCGGATTTGAATGAAAAACTGTTTTTT.

J is TRBJ2-7 and V is TRBV9; tentatively, D is TRBD2 (6 bases). The CDR3 totals 12 residues. Trimming shortened V by 1 base and J by 9 bases, and 11 bases separated the two germline ends. The germline V gene has CDR1 SGDLS and CDR2 YYNGEE. The DNA for the CDR3 is TGTGCCAGCAGCGTAATTGGGGACTGGCAGTACTTC. The encoded protein is CASSVIGDWQYF.

This clone came up a few times. V and J are TRBV7-2 and TRBJ2-7; TRBD2 matches 10 bases. Germline V gives CDR1 SGHTA, CDR2 FQGNSA. V trimming: 7 bases; J trimming: 5 bases; junction bases outside the gene matches: 5. This CDR3 is 13 amino acids long. The DNA for the CDR3 is TGTGCCAGCAACCTAGCGGGGGTCAACGAGCAGTACTTC. Translation gives CASNLAGVNEQYF.

This clone appeared once. J is TRBJ2-1 and V is TRBV13, with TRBD2 matching over 11 bases. V lost 6 bases to trimming and J lost 1 base; unmatched junction nucleotides: 5. Germline V gene sequence: CDR1 PRHDT, CDR2 FYEKMQ (reference sequence). The CDR3 covers 16 residues. The CDR3 sequence is CASRRLAGTSYNEQFF. CDR3 bases: TGTGCCAGCAGAAGACTAGCGGGGACATCCTACAATGAGCAGTTCTTC.

CDR3: CASIRTTNEKLFF. The CDR3 nucleotides read TGTGCCAGCATAAGGACAACTAATGAAAAACTGTTTTTT. The chain links TRBV2 to TRBJ1-4; D is uncertain. The CDR3 length is 13 residues. Germline V gene lookup returns CDR1 SNHLY and CDR2 FYNNEI. V lost 7 bases to trimming and J lost 0 bases, with 6 bases between them.

The V gene is TRBV10-3, the J gene TRBJ2-5; D uncertain. The germline CDR1 and CDR2 sequences are ENHRY and SYGVKD. V lost 10 bases and J 3 bases, leaving 15 bases between the germline ends. The CDR3 is 13 residues long. The CDR3 nucleotides are TGTGCCACCACCGGGCCCGACAAAGAGACCCAGTACTTC. Amino acids: CATTGPDKETQYF.

J is TRBJ2-2 and V is TRBV11-3; D is unresolved. The CDR3 has 14 residues. With 1 base removed from V and 7 bases from J, the gap between germline ends came to 10 bases. In germline, CDR1 is SGHNT, CDR2 YENEEA. CDR3 sequence reads: CASSLAARGGELFF. Written as DNA, the CDR3 is TGTGCCAGCAGCTTAGCCGCGAGAGGCGGGGAGCTGTTTTTT.

This chain connects TRBV7-3 to TRBJ2-1; TRBD2 agrees at 7 bases. The CDR3 sequence is 17 residues long. With V trimmed by 8 bases and J by 6 bases, 19 bases remained unmatched. Germline values: CDR1 SGHTA, CDR2 FQGTGA. CDR3 region: CASPTPPAGLYVNEQFF. As DNA, the CDR3 is TGTGCCAGCCCTACTCCTCCAGCGGGATTGTATGTCAATGAGCAGTTCTTC.

This clone was seen a single time. The J gene is TRBJ2-5, the V gene TRBV6-2 or TRBV6-3; D ambiguous. Germline-derived CDR1 and CDR2 are MNHEY and SVGEGT. The V gene lost 0 bases and the J gene lost 2 bases, with 10 bases spanning the gap. The CDR3 loop spans 15 amino acids. DNA of the CDR3: TGTGCCAGCAGTTACTCGTCTCTACGTCAAGAGACCCAGTACTTC. Its protein product is CASSYSSLRQETQYF.

This chain uses TRBV6-2 or TRBV6-3 with TRBJ2-1; 8 bases are shared with TRBD2. J gave up 4 bases and V 6 bases, and 11 bases lay outside the gene matches. CDR3 size: 16 residues. Looked up from germline, CDR1 is MNHEY and CDR2 is SVGEGT. CDR3 loop: CASSAPRAGEYNEQFF. The CDR3, as DNA: TGTGCCAGCAGCGCCCCCAGAGCGGGGGAGTACAATGAGCAGTTCTTC.

The chain is built from TRBV12-3 or TRBV12-4 and TRBJ1-2; no clear D. V lost 6 bases and J 7 bases, leaving 15 bases between the germline ends. The CDR3 contains 13 residues. The CDR3 reads CASRETLSGGYTF. The CDR3 nucleotides read TGTGCCAGCAGGGAAACGTTATCAGGTGGCTACACCTTC.

The V call is TRBV4-3, the J call TRBJ1-4; 7 nucleotides align to TRBD1. Germline CDR1 reads LGHNA; CDR2 reads YSLEER. The CDR3 covers 15 residues. Trimming removed 4 bases from V and 6 bases from J; junction bases left unmatched: 8. CDR3 nucleotide sequence: TGCGCCAGCAGCCGCCAAGGGGGCGAGGATGAAAAACTGTTTTTT. Residues: CASSRQGGEDEKLFF.

The rearrangement links TRBV4-2 to TRBJ2-2, with D perhaps given as TRBD1 or TRBD2 (6 bases each). V dropped 1 base and J dropped 1 base, with 19 bases sitting between them. The germline V gene encodes CDR1 LGHNA and CDR2 YNFKEQ. The CDR3 length is 19 residues. The CDR3 here is CASSQVLPAGGWNTGELFF. The CDR3 coding sequence is TGTGCCAGCAGCCAAGTATTGCCGGCCGGGGGCTGGAACACCGGGGAGCTGTTTTTT.

The rearrangement joins TRBV2 to TRBJ1-3, with D hard to call. The germline gives CDR1 SNHLY, CDR2 FYNNEI. The CDR3 is 13 amino acids. The V gene lost 3 bases and the J gene lost 1 base, with 4 bases spanning the gap. DNA of the CDR3: TGTGCCAGCAGTGACAGGTCTGGAAACACCATATATTTT. Protein sequence: CASSDRSGNTIYF.

The chain has TRBV7-9 and TRBJ1-2; 9 nucleotides align to TRBD1. The germline V gene has CDR1 SEHNR and CDR2 FQNEAQ (reference sequence). J gave up 4 bases and V 5 bases, and 17 bases lay outside the gene matches. This CDR3 is 18 amino acids long. Written as DNA, the CDR3 is TGTGCCAGCAGCAACGACGGGACAGGGTTTTTGCAAGTCTATGGCTACACCTTC. Residues: CASSNDGTGFLQVYGYTF.

The chain recombines TRBV7-3 with TRBJ1-2; weak D call: TRBD1 (5 bases). The V gene's germline CDR1 is SGHTA and CDR2 FQGTGA. The CDR3 is 13 amino acids. The germline V and J ends were trimmed by 5 bases and 3 bases, with 10 bases remaining between them. CDR3 loop: CASSPGTDYGYTF. The CDR3 DNA sequence: TGTGCCAGCAGCCCCGGGACGGACTATGGCTACACCTTC.

This chain uses TRBV15 with TRBJ2-2; 8 bases are shared with TRBD1. V trimming: 10 bases; J trimming: 2 bases; junction bases outside the gene matches: 9. CDR1 LNHNV and CDR2 YYDKDF come from the germline V gene (reference sequence). This CDR3 region has 15 residues. The CDR3 sequence is CANPDREANTGELFF. Here the CDR3 DNA reads TGTGCCAACCCGGACAGGGAGGCTAACACCGGGGAGCTGTTTTTT. The variable domain in full, completed from reference TRBV15 and TRBJ2-2, reads DAMVIQNPRYQVTQFGKPVTLSCSQTLNHNVMYWYQQKSSQAPKLLFHYYDKDFNNEADTPDNFQSRRPNTSFCFLDIRSPGLGDTAMYLCANPDREANTGELFFGEGSRLTVL.

V is TRBV12-3 or TRBV12-4 and J is TRBJ2-3; D is possibly TRBD1 (6 bases). V was trimmed by 8 bases and J by 0 bases, leaving 6 bases between them. CDR3 length: 12 residues. CDR3 protein: CASGQSTDTQYF. The CDR3 region has the DNA TGTGCCAGCGGACAGAGCACAGATACGCAGTATTTT.

The chain recombines TRBV19 with TRBJ1-1, with 7 bases identical to TRBD1. Germline V CDR1 and CDR2: LNHDA, SQIVND (reference sequence). The CDR3 has 15 residues. With V trimmed by 5 bases and J by 1 base, 7 bases remained unmatched. CDR3 sequence (DNA): TGTGCCAGTAGTCCCGCGACAGGGCGGAACACTGAAGCTTTCTTT. Protein: CASSPATGRNTEAFF.

The V and J genes are TRBV2 and TRBJ1-2, with D unresolved. This CDR3 is built from 13 residues. CDR1 SNHLY and CDR2 FYNNEI come from the germline V gene. V was cut by 2 bases and J by 4 bases, with 8 bases left in between. The CDR3 DNA reads as TGTGCCAGCAGTGAAAAGGGCGGCTATGGCTACACCTTC. Translating gives CASSEKGGYGYTF. The variable domain in full, with the rest retrieved from reference TRBV2 and TRBJ1-2, is EPEVTQTPSHQVTQMGQEVILRCVPISNHLYFYWYRQILGQKVEFLVSFYNNEISEKSEIFDDQFSVERPDGSNFTLKIRSTKLEDSAMYFCASSEKGGYGYTFGSGTRLTVV.

The chain has TRBV5-6 and TRBJ2-5; TRBD2 matches at 10 bases. The trim removed 6 bases at V and 5 bases at J, leaving 10 bases unmatched. This CDR3 contains 15 residues. Germline CDR1 reads SGHDT; CDR2 reads YYEEEE. The CDR3 region has the DNA TGTGCCAGCATACTGAGAGCGGGGGGGCTTGAGACCCAGTACTTC. Translating it yields CASILRAGGLETQYF.

The genes are TRBV4-3 and TRBJ2-7, with 12 bases matching TRBD2. The CDR3 is made up of 20 amino acids. The germline gives CDR1 LGHNA, CDR2 YSLEER. The V gene end was trimmed by 1 base and the J gene end by 0 bases; junction bases not matched to a gene: 13. This CDR3 is CASSQGPRGLAGFSSYEQYF. CDR3 DNA: TGCGCCAGCAGCCAAGGACCCCGAGGACTAGCGGGGTTCAGCTCCTACGAGCAGTACTTC.

The chain combines TRBV7-2 with TRBJ2-3; D possibly matches TRBD1 or TRBD2 (6 bases each). The length of the CDR3 is 16 residues. Germline V lookup: CDR1 SGHTA, CDR2 FQGNSA. V gave up 5 bases and J gave up 0 bases, with 15 bases separating them. CDR3 sequence reads: CASSRREGGSTDTQYF. The CDR3 nucleotides read TGTGCCAGCAGCAGACGCGAGGGGGGTAGCACAGATACGCAGTATTTT.